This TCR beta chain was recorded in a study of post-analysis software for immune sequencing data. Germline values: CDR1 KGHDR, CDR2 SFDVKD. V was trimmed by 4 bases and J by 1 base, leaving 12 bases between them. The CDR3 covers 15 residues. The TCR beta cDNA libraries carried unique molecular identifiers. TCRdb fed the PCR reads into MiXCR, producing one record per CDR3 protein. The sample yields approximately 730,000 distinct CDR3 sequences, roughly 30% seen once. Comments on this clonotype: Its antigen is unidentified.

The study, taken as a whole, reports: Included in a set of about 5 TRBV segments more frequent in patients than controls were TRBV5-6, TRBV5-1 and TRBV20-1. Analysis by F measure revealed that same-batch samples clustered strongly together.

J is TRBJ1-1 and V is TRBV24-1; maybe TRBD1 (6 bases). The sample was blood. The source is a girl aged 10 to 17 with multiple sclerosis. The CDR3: CATSEDSTGNTEAFF. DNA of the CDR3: TGTGCCACCAGTGAGGACTCGACAGGGAACACTGAAGCTTTCTTT.